This T cell receptor beta chain derives from a study of cytomegalovirus exposure and HLA in healthy donors. The PCR contained 60 Vbeta and 13 Jbeta primers. The protocol was immunoSEQ multiplex PCR, while the TCRdb copy is restricted to in-frame clones and leaves out a portion. This sample has some 180,000 clones, with around 70% found just once. With respect to this clone: Its antigen remains unidentified.

Trimming removed 8 bases at V and 0 bases at J, with 15 bases between. In germline, CDR1 is MNHEY, CDR2 SVGAGI. This CDR3 spans 15 amino acids. Study-level points and caveats: The productive fraction for most TCR beta V segments was about 90% or about 30% in an earlier analysis. Some TCR beta chains (approximately 180 of them) were listed as cytomegalovirus-associated. TCR beta V- and J-gene trimming, according to a later analysis, was linked to a missense DCLRE1C variant.

Those who donated were healthy bone marrow donors. The material sequenced was PBMCs. V and J are TRBV6-5 and TRBJ2-3, with a weak D call TRBD2 (5 bases). This receptor was obtained from a male donor in good health and CMV-seronegative. The CDR3 is CASAALRVSTDTQYF. CDR3 coding DNA: TGTGCCAGCGCTGCTCTGCGGGTGAGCACAGATACGCAGTATTTT.